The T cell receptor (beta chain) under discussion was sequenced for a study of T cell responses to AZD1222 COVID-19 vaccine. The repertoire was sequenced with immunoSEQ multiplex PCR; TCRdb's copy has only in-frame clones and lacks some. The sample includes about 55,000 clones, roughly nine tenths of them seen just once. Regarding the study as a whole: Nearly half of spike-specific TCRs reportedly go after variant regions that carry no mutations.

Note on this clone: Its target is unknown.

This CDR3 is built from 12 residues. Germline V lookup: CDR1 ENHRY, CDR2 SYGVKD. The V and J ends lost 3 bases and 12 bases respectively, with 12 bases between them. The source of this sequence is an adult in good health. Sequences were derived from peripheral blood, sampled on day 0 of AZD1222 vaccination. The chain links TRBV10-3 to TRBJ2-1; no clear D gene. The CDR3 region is CAISDMAVSQFF. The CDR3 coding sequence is TGTGCCATCAGTGACATGGCGGTCTCGCAGTTCTTC.